Listed below are T cell receptor beta chains from one sample, sequenced in a study of graft-versus-host responses after intestinal transplantation. Using immunoSEQ multiplex PCR, the repertoire was profiled, and TCRdb retains in-frame clones only, with some absent. Of 8,000 to 10,000 clones listed, 27% were seen once; the top ten hold 5%. The sample consisted of alloreactive CD8+ T cells from a mixed lymphocyte reaction culture, taken before transplantation. These receptor sequences come from a human patient who was an organ donor for intestinal transplantation. CDR3s include the opening cysteine and the closing phenylalanine or tryptophan. Each record gives: clone size, J gene, D gene, V gene, CDR3 DNA, CDR3 protein. The D gene is left open where the match is weak. Expanded clones are given a class, and other clones once, few, many or no size at all.

large | TRBJ2-2 | . | TRBV19 | TGTGCCAGTAGTATTGGAGGGACGAACACCGGGGAGCTGTTTTTT | CASSIGGTNTGELFF
few | TRBJ2-5 | TRBD1 | TRBV27 | TGTGCCAGCAGTCTACTATCCACGACAGGGGTGGGAGAGACCCAGTACTTC | CASSLLSTTGVGETQYF
medium-sized | TRBJ1-1 | . | TRBV7-9 | TGTGCCAGCAGCCCTACCCAGGACCTGGGGACTGAAGCTTTCTTT | CASSPTQDLGTEAFF
. | TRBJ2-7 | . | TRBV27 | TGTGCCAGCAGTCTCGGGGCTCACTACGAGCAGTACTTC | CASSLGAHYEQYF
few | TRBJ1-4 | . | TRBV30 | TGTGCCTGGAGTGTCGTGAAAATTCCGAATGAAAAACTGTTTTTT | CAWSVVKIPNEKLFF
large | TRBJ2-1 | TRBD1 | TRBV2 | TGTGCCAGCAGTCCTACAGGGGGCTCCTACAATGAGCAGTTCTTC | CASSPTGGSYNEQFF
. | TRBJ1-2 | . | TRBV19 | TGTGCCAGTAGTAAACTAGACAGGATACGAGGCTACACCTTC | CASSKLDRIRGYTF
once | TRBJ2-2 | TRBD2 | TRBV27 | TGTGCCAGCAGGACACACGGGGGGAGGAACACCGGGGAGCTGTTTTTT | CASRTHGGRNTGELFF
few | TRBJ2-3 | TRBD2 | TRBV13 | TGTGCCAGCAGCTTAAGGGAGGGCCTCGAAGATACGCAGTATTTT | CASSLREGLEDTQYF
. | TRBJ1-2 | TRBD1 | TRBV18 | TGTGCCAGCTCACCTAACCCGGGACAGGGGGGACTGAACTATGGCTACACCTTC | CASSPNPGQGGLNYGYTF
medium-sized | TRBJ2-3 | . | TRBV4-1 | TGCGCCAGCAGCCAAGTTCTATCCCTAGCCCGTCGCACAGATACGCAGTATTTT | CASSQVLSLARRTDTQYF
few | TRBJ2-7 | . | TRBV6-5 | TGTGCCAGCAGTGAATCAGGAAGGACCTACGAGCAGTACTTC | CASSESGRTYEQYF
. | TRBJ2-7 | . | TRBV29-1 | TGCAGCGGTCGGGCAGGGGACTCCTACGAGCAGTACTTC | CSGRAGDSYEQYF
. | TRBJ2-5 | TRBD2 | TRBV7-9 | TGTGCCAGCAGCTTCGTTCTGCGGGGGGCCGAAGAGACCCAGTACTTC | CASSFVLRGAEETQYF
. | TRBJ2-2 | TRBD1 | TRBV7-8 | TGTGCCAGCAGCCTGATAGTGACAGGGCGGGCCGGGGAGCTGTTTTTT | CASSLIVTGRAGELFF
. | TRBJ2-7 | TRBD2 | TRBV27 | TGTGCCAGCAGCCAAGGAGCGGGAGGCACCTACGAGCAGTACTTC | CASSQGAGGTYEQYF
. | TRBJ2-1 | TRBD1 | TRBV5-6 | TGTGCCAGCAGCCAAACAGGGGATGAGTTCTTC | CASSQTGDEFF
. | TRBJ1-2 | . | TRBV13 | TGTGCCAGCAGCTTCGGCACAACCACTAACTATGGCTACACCTTC | CASSFGTTTNYGYTF
. | TRBJ2-5 | TRBD2 | TRBV4-1 | TGCGCCAGCAGCCAAATGTGGCGGGAGCAAGAGACCCAGTACTTC | CASSQMWREQETQYF
. | TRBJ2-7 | . | TRBV19 | TGTGCCAGTAGTATTGGGGCTAGTTTGTCGTCCAGTTACGAGCAGTACTTC | CASSIGASLSSSYEQYF
. | TRBJ2-1 | . | TRBV6-4 | TGTGCCAGCAGCGATCGGTCCTACAATGAGCAGTTCTTC | CASSDRSYNEQFF
. | TRBJ1-2 | . | TRBV30 | TGTGCCGGGCGGGTCGGGGGGGCGCGGGGCTACACCTTC | CAGRVGGARGYTF
few | TRBJ1-1 | . | TRBV7-3 | TGTGCCAGCAGCCCACCGACAGTGAACACTGAAGCTTTCTTT | CASSPPTVNTEAFF
few | TRBJ2-7 | TRBD1 | TRBV4-3 | TGCGCCAGCAGCTTGGGACAGGGGGCGTACGAGCAGTACTTC | CASSLGQGAYEQYF
few | TRBJ2-2 | . | TRBV29-1 | TGCAGCGTTGTCGGCTTGAACACCGGGGAGCTGTTTTTT | CSVVGLNTGELFF
. | TRBJ2-1 | TRBD2 | TRBV7-9 | TGTGCCAGCAGCCCCTGGACTAGCCCCAACAATGAGCAGTTCTTC | CASSPWTSPNNEQFF
medium-sized | TRBJ2-1 | . | TRBV7-8 | TGTGCCAGCAGCTTAGCGCAATTAGCCATGGGTGAGCAGTTCTTC | CASSLAQLAMGEQFF
. | TRBJ2-1 | TRBD2 | TRBV19 | TGTGCCAGTAGTATAGTAAGCGGGAAGGGTTACAATGAGCAGTTCTTC | CASSIVSGKGYNEQFF
. | TRBJ1-1 | . | TRBV6-6 | TGTGCCAGCAGTTGGGGTACTGAAGCTTTCTTT | CASSWGTEAFF
medium-sized | TRBJ2-5 | . | TRBV2 | TGTGCCAGCAGTAATCTAGCGCCACAAGAGACCCAGTACTTC | CASSNLAPQETQYF
. | TRBJ2-1 | . | TRBV11-1 | TGTGCCAGCAGCCCGCGACTAGTTCGCTCCTACAATGAGCAGTTCTTC | CASSPRLVRSYNEQFF
many | TRBJ1-1 | . | TRBV6-1 | TGTGCCAGCAGTGAGGAGGGGGGGTGGACTGAAGCTTTCTTT | CASSEEGGWTEAFF
. | TRBJ2-5 | TRBD2 | TRBV7-9 | TGTGCCAGCAGCTTAGTGACTAGCGGACAAGAGACCCAGTACTTC | CASSLVTSGQETQYF
few | TRBJ2-7 | . | TRBV4-1 | TGCGCCAGCAGCCAAGATGAGGGGTCTCCCTCCTACGAGCAGTACTTC | CASSQDEGSPSYEQYF
. | TRBJ1-1 | TRBD1 | TRBV18 | TGTGCCAGCTCACCAGCTCAACAGGGGACTGAAGCTTTCTTT | CASSPAQQGTEAFF